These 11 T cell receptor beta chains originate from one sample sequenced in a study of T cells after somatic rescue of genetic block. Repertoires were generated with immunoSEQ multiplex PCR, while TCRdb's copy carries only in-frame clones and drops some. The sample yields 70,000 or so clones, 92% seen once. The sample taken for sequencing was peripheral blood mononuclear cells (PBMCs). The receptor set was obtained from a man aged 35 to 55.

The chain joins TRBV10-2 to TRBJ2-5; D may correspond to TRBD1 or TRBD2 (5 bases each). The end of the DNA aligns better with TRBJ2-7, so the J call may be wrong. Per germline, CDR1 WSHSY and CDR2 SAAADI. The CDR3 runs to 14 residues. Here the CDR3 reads CASSMMGRVDEQYF. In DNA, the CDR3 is TGCGCCAGCAGTATGATGGGACGTGTGGACGAGCAGTACTTC.

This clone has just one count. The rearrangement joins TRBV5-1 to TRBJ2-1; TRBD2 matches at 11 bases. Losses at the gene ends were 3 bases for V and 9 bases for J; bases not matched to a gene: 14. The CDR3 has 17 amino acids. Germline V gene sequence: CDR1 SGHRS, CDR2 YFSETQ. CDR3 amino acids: CASSSSIAGGSPGEQFF. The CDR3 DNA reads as TGCGCCAGCAGCTCATCAATAGCGGGAGGGTCTCCTGGTGAGCAGTTCTTC.

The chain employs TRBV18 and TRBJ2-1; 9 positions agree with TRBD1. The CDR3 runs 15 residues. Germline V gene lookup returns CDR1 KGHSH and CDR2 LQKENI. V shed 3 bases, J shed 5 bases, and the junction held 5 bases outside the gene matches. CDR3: CASSPAGTGNNEQFF. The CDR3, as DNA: TGTGCCAGCTCACCTGCCGGGACAGGGAACAATGAGCAGTTCTTC.

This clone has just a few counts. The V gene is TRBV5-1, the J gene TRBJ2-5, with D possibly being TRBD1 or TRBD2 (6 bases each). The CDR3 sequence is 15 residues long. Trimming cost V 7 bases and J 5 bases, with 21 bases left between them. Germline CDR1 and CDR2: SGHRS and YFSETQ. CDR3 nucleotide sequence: TGCGCCAGCGAACGCAACAAGGGGGACTCGGAGACCCAGTACTTC. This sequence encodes CASERNKGDSETQYF.

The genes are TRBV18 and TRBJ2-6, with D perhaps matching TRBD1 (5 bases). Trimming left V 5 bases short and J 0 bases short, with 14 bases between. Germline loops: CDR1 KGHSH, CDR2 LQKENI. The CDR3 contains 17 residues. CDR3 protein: CASSTQGPPSGANVLTF. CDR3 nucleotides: TGTGCCAGCTCAACCCAGGGCCCCCCCTCTGGGGCCAACGTCCTGACTTTC.

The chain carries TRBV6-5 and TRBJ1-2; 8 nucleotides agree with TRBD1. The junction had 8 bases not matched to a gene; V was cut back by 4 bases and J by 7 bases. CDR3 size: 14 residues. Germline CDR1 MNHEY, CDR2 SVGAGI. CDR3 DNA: TGTGCCAGCAGTTCACAGGGGGAGGTTGGTGGCTACACCTTC. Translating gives CASSSQGEVGGYTF.

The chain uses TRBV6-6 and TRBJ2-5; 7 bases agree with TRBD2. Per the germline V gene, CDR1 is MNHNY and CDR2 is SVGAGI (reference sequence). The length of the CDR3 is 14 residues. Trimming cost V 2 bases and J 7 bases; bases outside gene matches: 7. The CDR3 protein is CASSYRPWEGTQYF. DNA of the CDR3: TGTGCCAGCAGTTACAGACCGTGGGAGGGGACCCAGTACTTC.

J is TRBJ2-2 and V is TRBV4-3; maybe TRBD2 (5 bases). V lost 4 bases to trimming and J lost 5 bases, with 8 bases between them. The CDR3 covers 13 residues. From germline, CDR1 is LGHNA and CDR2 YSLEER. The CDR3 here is CASSPDSTGELFF. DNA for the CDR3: TGCGCCAGCAGCCCGGACTCAACCGGGGAGCTGTTTTTT.

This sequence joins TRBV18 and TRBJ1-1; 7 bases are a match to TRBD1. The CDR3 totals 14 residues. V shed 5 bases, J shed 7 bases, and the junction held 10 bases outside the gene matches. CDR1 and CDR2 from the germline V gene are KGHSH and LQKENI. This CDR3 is CASSSSTGNLEAFF. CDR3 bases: TGTGCCAGCTCATCCTCGACAGGGAACCTTGAAGCTTTCTTT.

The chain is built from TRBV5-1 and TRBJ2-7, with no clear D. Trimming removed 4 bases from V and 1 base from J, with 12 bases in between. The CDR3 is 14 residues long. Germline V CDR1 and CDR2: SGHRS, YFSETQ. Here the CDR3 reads CASSPLQLSYEQYF. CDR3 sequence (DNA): TGCGCCAGCAGCCCCCTCCAGCTGTCCTACGAGCAGTACTTC.

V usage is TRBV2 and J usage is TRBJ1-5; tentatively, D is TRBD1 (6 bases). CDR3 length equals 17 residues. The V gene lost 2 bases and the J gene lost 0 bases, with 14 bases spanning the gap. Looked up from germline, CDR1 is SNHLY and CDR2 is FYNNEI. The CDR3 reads CASSEWARGYSNQPQHF. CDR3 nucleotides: TGTGCCAGCAGTGAATGGGCCAGGGGATATAGCAATCAGCCCCAGCATTTT. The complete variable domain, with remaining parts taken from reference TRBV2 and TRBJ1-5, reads EPEVTQTPSHQVTQMGQEVILRCVPISNHLYFYWYRQILGQKVEFLVSFYNNEISEKSEIFDDQFSVERPDGSNFTLKIRSTKLEDSAMYFCASSEWARGYSNQPQHFGDGTRLSIL.